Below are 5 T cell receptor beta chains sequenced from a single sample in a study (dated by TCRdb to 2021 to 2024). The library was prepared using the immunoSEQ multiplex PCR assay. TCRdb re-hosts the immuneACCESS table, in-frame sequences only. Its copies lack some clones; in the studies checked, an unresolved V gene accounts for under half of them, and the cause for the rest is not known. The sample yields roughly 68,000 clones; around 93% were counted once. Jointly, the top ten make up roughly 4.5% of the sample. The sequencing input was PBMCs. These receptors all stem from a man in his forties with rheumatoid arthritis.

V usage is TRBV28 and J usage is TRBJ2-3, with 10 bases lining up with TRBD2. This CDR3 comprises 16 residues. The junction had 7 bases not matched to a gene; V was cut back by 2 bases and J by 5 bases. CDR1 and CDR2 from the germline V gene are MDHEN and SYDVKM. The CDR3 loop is CASSLQLAGVVDTQYF. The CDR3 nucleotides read TGTGCCAGCAGTTTACAGCTAGCGGGAGTCGTAGATACGCAGTATTTT.

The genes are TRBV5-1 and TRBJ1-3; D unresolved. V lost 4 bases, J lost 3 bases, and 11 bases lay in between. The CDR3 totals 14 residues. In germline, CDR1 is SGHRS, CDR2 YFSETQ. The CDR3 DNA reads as TGCGCCAGCAGCGCAAGGACGGGTGGAAACACCATATATTTT. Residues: CASSARTGGNTIYF.

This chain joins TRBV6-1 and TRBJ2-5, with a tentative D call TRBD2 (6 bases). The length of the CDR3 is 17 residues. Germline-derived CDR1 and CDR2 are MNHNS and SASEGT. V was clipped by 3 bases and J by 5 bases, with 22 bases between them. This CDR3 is CASSEFGGVLRRETQYF. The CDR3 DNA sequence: TGTGCCAGCAGTGAGTTCGGGGGAGTCCTCCGCCGGGAGACCCAGTACTTC.

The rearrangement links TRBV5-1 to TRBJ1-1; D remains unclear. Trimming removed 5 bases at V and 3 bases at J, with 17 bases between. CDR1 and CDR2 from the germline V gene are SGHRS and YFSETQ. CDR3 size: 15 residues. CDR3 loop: CASRGRTQMDTEAFF. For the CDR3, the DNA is TGCGCCAGCAGGGGTAGGACCCAGATGGACACTGAAGCTTTCTTT.

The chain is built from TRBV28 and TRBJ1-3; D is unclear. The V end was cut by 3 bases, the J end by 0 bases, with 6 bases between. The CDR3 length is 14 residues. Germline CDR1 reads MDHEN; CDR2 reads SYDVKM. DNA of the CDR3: TGTGCCAGCAGTTTCGACCTCTCTGGAAACACCATATATTTT. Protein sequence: CASSFDLSGNTIYF.